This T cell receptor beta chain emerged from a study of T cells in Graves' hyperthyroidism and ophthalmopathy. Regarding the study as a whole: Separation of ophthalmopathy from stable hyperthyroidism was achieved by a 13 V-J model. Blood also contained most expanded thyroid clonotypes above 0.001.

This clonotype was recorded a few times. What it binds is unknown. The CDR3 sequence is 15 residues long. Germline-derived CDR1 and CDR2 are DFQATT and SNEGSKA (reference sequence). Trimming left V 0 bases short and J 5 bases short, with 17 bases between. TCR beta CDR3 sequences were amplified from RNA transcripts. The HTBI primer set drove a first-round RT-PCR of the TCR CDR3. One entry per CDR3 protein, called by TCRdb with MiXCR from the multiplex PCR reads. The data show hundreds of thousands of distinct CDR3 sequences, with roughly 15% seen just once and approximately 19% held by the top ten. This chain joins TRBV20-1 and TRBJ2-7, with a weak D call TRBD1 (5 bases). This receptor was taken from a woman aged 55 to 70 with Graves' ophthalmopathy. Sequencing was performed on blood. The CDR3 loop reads CSARDWRGKGDEQYF. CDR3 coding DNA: TGCAGTGCTAGAGATTGGCGCGGCAAAGGGGACGAGCAGTACTTC.